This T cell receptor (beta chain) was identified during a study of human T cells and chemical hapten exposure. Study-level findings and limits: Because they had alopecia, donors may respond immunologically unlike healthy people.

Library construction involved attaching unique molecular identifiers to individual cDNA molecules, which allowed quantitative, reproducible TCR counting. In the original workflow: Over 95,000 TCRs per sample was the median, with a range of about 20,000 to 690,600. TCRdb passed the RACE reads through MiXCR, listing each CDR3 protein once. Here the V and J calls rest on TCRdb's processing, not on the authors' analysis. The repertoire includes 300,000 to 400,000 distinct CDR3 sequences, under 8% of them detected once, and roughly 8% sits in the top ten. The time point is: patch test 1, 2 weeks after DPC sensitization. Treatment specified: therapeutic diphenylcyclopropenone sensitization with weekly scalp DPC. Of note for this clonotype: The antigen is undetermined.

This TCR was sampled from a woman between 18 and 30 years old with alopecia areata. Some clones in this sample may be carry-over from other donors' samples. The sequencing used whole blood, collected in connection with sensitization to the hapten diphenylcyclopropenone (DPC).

The CDR3 region has the DNA TGTGCCAGCAGCTTAAGTGGGACTACTACTTACAATGAGCAGTTCTTC. Translation: CASSLSGTTTYNEQFF. J is TRBJ2-1 and V is TRBV7-9; 7 nucleotides agree with TRBD2. The CDR3 has 16 amino acids. V lost 2 bases to trimming and J lost 4 bases; unmatched junction nucleotides: 8. Germline V gene lookup returns CDR1 SEHNR and CDR2 FQNEAQ (reference sequence).